This T cell receptor (beta chain) is from a study of blood T cell repertoires in COVID-19. V lost 5 bases and J lost 4; bases outside the gene matches: 12. The germline V gene has CDR1 SGHTA and CDR2 FQGTGA. CDR3 length equals 19 residues. In the source study's methods: The assay estimated nucleated cells by amplifying reference gene primers. The table came from immunoSEQ multiplex PCR; TCRdb's copy has only in-frame clones and leaves some out. V and J calls and clone size are those listed in that table; D and trimming were worked out from the DNA. This table holds approximately 20,000 clones, 70% to 90% found once.

V usage is TRBV7-3 and J usage is TRBJ2-3; TRBD2 matches at 16 bases. Sequenced material: peripheral blood. The receptor was isolated from a man at least 80 years old with acute or convalescent COVID-19. The CDR3: CASSLIPGLAGGLADTQYF. The CDR3 region has the DNA TGTGCCAGCAGCCTAATCCCGGGACTAGCGGGGGGGCTCGCAGATACGCAGTATTTT.